Listed below are T cell receptor beta chains from one sample, sequenced in a study of cytomegalovirus exposure and HLA in healthy donors. Assay: immunoSEQ multiplex PCR; the TCRdb copy retains only in-frame clones and omits some. This sample has under 200,000 clones, with about 89% found just once. The sample comprised PBMCs. The receptors derive from a woman aged 18-29 years in good health and CMV-seropositive. The CDR3 runs from the conserved cysteine through the conserved F or W. The order of the fields is V gene, J gene, CDR3 protein.

>TRBV5-1|TRBJ1-2
CASSPRAREHGYTF
>TRBV19|TRBJ2-1
CASRTSGMLDEQFF
>TRBV6-5|TRBJ2-2
CASSPDYPGELFF
>TRBV9|TRBJ2-7
CASSVGTGIFYEQYF
>TRBV27|TRBJ2-7
CASRPSGSNYEQYF
>TRBV18|TRBJ2-7
CASSPVDKTAEQYF
>TRBV7-9|TRBJ2-1
CASSPPGTSGRRSYNEQFF
>TRBV6-4|TRBJ2-3
CASRGGTGLSTDTQYF
>TRBV30|TRBJ1-5
CAWAGTGSNQPQHF
>TRBV5-1|TRBJ1-4
CASSLDGRGGEKLFF
>TRBV2|TRBJ2-5
CASSSDRGLGETQYF
>TRBV27|TRBJ1-5
CASSLGDRKNNSNQPQHF
>TRBV4-3|TRBJ1-1
CASSQERQQGAFF
>TRBV7-9|TRBJ1-2
CASSPAGGSSYGYTF
>TRBV7-2|TRBJ2-5
CASSSRLAGVSETQYF
>TRBV5-1|TRBJ2-3
CASSLDRASTDTQYF
>TRBV18|TRBJ1-1
CASSPRLNTEAFF
>TRBV4-1|TRBJ1-2
CASSPEATGLIYGYTF
>TRBV5-6|TRBJ2-7
CASSHTAGEQYF
>TRBV21-1|TRBJ1-5
CASSPRRSYQPQHF
>TRBV4-3|TRBJ2-1
CASSQADRSATGFDEQFF
>TRBV14|TRBJ1-2
CASSHVRGDGYTF
>TRBV7-9|TRBJ2-1
CASSLVRVNEQFF
>TRBV6-4|TRBJ1-5
CASFITRGLSNQPQHF
>TRBV19|TRBJ1-3
CASSIRETPLSGNTIYF
>TRBV27|TRBJ2-2
CASSPRGWERNTGELFF
>TRBV27|TRBJ1-2
CASSPQVRTRYGYTF
>TRBV10-2|TRBJ2-7
CASSESSGGPYEQYF
>TRBV10-3|TRBJ1-2
CAISQGQGGYTF
>TRBV6-1|TRBJ2-7
CASTGTAYEQYF
>TRBV4-1|TRBJ2-1
CASSHVARDRGRGEQFF
>TRBV5-6|TRBJ1-2
CASSLGPRGNYGYTF
>TRBV5-1|TRBJ2-2
CASSPQGLATHRRTGELFF
>TRBV6-4|TRBJ1-6
CASSTVGTGSGAPLHF
>TRBV4-3|TRBJ2-7
CASSQGLAGVYEQYF
>TRBV9|TRBJ2-7
CASSVGASPSGGPSYEQYF
>TRBV11-2|TRBJ1-1
CASSPRQGMNTEAFF
>TRBV5-4|TRBJ2-7
CASSLASSGPSYEQYF
>TRBV5-1|TRBJ2-7
CASSLASGPPYEQYF
>TRBV2|TRBJ1-4
CASSEPRVPNEKLFF
>TRBV28|TRBJ1-2
CASSFIAATAF
>TRBV19|TRBJ1-1
CASSIPTERTEAFF
>TRBV30|TRBJ1-2
CAWGDQGWSGYTF
>TRBV5-7|TRBJ2-7
CASSLGRTGDLYEQYF
>TRBV5-4|TRBJ1-6
CASSSTSSSYNSPLHF
>TRBV7-8|TRBJ1-5
CASSTDRDRYSNQPQHF
>TRBV19|TRBJ2-5
CASSPRHRARGETQYF
>TRBV28|TRBJ1-5
CASRPPGQGARGNQPQHF
>TRBV30|TRBJ1-2
CAWIPAGYYGYTF
>TRBV4-2|TRBJ2-5
CASSQSGGQETQYF
>TRBV5-4|TRBJ2-2
CASSLGGTRGGELFF
>TRBV27|TRBJ2-1
CASSLSSGISYNEQFF
>TRBV7-3|TRBJ2-5
CASSPLWTVETQYF
>TRBV11-3|TRBJ2-3
CASSLDFGSGGTQYF